The 23 T cell receptor beta chains below were found in one sample sequenced in a study of cytomegalovirus exposure and HLA in healthy donors. Assay: immunoSEQ multiplex PCR; the TCRdb copy retains only in-frame clones and omits some. Of under 75,000 clones in the sample, roughly 95% were seen once. Material: PBMCs. All receptors derive from a woman between 18 and 30 years old in good health and CMV-seronegative.

This sequence joins TRBV29-1 and TRBJ2-5, with 9 nucleotides matching TRBD2. Trimming took 4 bases from V and 5 from J; bases not matched to a gene: 11. Germline values: CDR1 SQVTM, CDR2 ANQGSEA. The CDR3 sequence is 15 residues long. The CDR3 DNA follows: TGCAGCGTTGTTGGCGGGGGGGCTAGTTATGAGACCCAGTACTTC. It specifies CSVVGGGASYETQYF. Full variable domain (outside the CDR3, taken from reference TRBV29-1 and TRBJ2-5): SAVISQKPSRDICQRGTSLTIQCQVDSQVTMMFWYRQQPGQSLTLIATANQGSEATYESGFVIDKFPISRPNLTFSTLTVSNMSPEDSSIYLCSVVGGGASYETQYFGPGTRLLVL.

This chain joins TRBV7-9 and TRBJ2-1; weak D call: TRBD1 (6 bases). The CDR3 spans 17 residues. Germline V gives CDR1 SEHNR, CDR2 FQNEAQ (reference sequence). The ends were cut back, 0 bases at V and 2 bases at J, with 14 bases in the middle. Here the CDR3 DNA reads TGTGCCAGCAGCTTAGCAAGGGGGTCCGGAACCTACAATGAGCAGTTCTTC. Translation: CASSLARGSGTYNEQFF.

The V and J genes are TRBV30 and TRBJ1-1; tentative D call: TRBD1 (5 bases). Trimming stripped 1 base from V and 1 base from J, with 7 bases between. This CDR3 contains 13 residues. CDR1 and CDR2 (germline): GTSNPN, SVGIG (reference sequence). The CDR3 nucleotides read TGTGCCTGGAGTGGGGGCTGGAACACTGAAGCTTTCTTT. Translating it yields CAWSGGWNTEAFF.

The chain carries TRBV5-5 and TRBJ2-7; 8 bases are shared with TRBD2. Germline lookup yields CDR1 SGHKS and CDR2 YYEKEE (reference sequence). This CDR3 contains 15 residues. V shed 4 bases and J 3 bases; nucleotides not matched to a gene: 9. For the CDR3, the DNA is TGTGCCAGCAGCCTGACACCCGGGACTAGCTACGAGCAGTACTTC. Encoded protein: CASSLTPGTSYEQYF.

The rearrangement links TRBV28 to TRBJ2-7; no reliable D call. Trimming removed 5 bases from V and 0 bases from J, with 8 bases in between. Germline V gene data show CDR1 as MDHEN and CDR2 as SYDVKM. CDR3 length: 13 residues. The CDR3 loop reads CASSRWSSYEQYF. The CDR3 bases are TGTGCCAGCAGTCGGTGGAGCTCCTACGAGCAGTACTTC.

This rearrangement joins TRBV7-2 to TRBJ2-7, with a tentative D call TRBD1 (5 bases). V was clipped by 3 bases and J by 2 bases, with 14 bases between them. The CDR3 consists of 15 residues. Germline V gene lookup returns CDR1 SGHTA and CDR2 FQGNSA. The CDR3 here is CASSFDRPGPYEQYF. CDR3 DNA: TGTGCCAGCAGCTTCGACAGACCAGGCCCCTACGAGCAGTACTTC.

The chain recombines TRBV19 with TRBJ1-2; the D gene is possibly TRBD1 (5 bases). Germline V gene data show CDR1 as LNHDA and CDR2 as SQIVND (reference sequence). The ends were cut back, 5 bases at V and 4 bases at J, with 11 bases in the middle. CDR3 length: 13 amino acids. CDR3 sequence (DNA): TGTGCCAGTAGTGCAGGGTGGAGCTATGGCTACACCTTC. Amino acid sequence: CASSAGWSYGYTF.

The chain uses TRBV4-2 and TRBJ2-6, with 8 bases aligning to TRBD1. Germline assignment: CDR1 LGHNA and CDR2 YNFKEQ. Germline trimming cut 2 bases from V and 0 bases from J; bases unmatched to any gene: 0. This CDR3 comprises 16 residues. As DNA, the CDR3 is TGTGCCAGCAGCCAAACAGGGGGCTCTGGGGCCAACGTCCTGACTTTC. It yields the protein CASSQTGGSGANVLTF.

V gene TRBV18 combines with J gene TRBJ2-5; 12 bases line up with TRBD1. The trim removed 2 bases at V and 5 bases at J, leaving 12 bases unmatched. Germline CDR1 and CDR2: KGHSH and LQKENI. The CDR3 is 18 residues long. This CDR3 is CASSPGTGGADHGETQYF. The CDR3 DNA reads as TGTGCCAGCTCACCAGGGACAGGGGGCGCCGACCACGGTGAGACCCAGTACTTC.

This rearrangement joins TRBV30 to TRBJ1-5, with 8 bases that match TRBD1. CDR3 length: 12 amino acids. V lost 7 bases to trimming and J lost 6 bases; unmatched junction nucleotides: 5. The germline V gene has CDR1 GTSNPN and CDR2 SVGIG (reference sequence). The DNA of the CDR3 is TGTGCCTCTCAACAGGGGGGTCAGCCCCAGCATTTT. As protein: CASQQGGQPQHF.

The rearrangement links TRBV19 to TRBJ2-7; 8 bases align to TRBD1. The trim removed 2 bases at V and 6 bases at J, leaving 9 bases unmatched. CDR3 length equals 15 residues. CDR1 LNHDA and CDR2 SQIVND come from the germline V gene (reference sequence). This chain's CDR3 is CASSIFAGQGGEQYF. The CDR3 DNA reads TGTGCCAGTAGTATATTCGCCGGACAGGGTGGCGAGCAGTACTTC. Complete variable domain (other parts from reference TRBV19 and TRBJ2-7): DGGITQSPKYLFRKEGQNVTLSCEQNLNHDAMYWYRQDPGQGLRLIYYSQIVNDFQKGDIAEGYSVSREKKESFPLTVTSAQKNPTAFYLCASSIFAGQGGEQYFGPGTRLTVT.

The chain couples TRBV5-1 to TRBJ2-3; 7 bases are shared with TRBD1. V dropped 6 bases and J dropped 1; count of bases not matched to a gene: 8. This CDR3 comprises 15 residues. Germline loops: CDR1 SGHRS, CDR2 YFSETQ. CDR3 DNA sequence: TGCGCCAGCACCCAGCCCGGGACAGGCACAGATACGCAGTATTTT. Translating gives CASTQPGTGTDTQYF.

The chain joins TRBV6-5 to TRBJ1-1; D is uncertain. V was shortened by 3 bases and J by 0 bases, with 8 bases between the two germline ends. Per germline, CDR1 MNHEY and CDR2 SVGAGI. The CDR3 covers 14 residues. CDR3 DNA sequence: TGTGCCAGCAGTTATGGGCAGATGAACACTGAAGCTTTCTTT. Encoded protein: CASSYGQMNTEAFF.

The chain employs TRBV2 and TRBJ2-3, with TRBD1 matching 9 bases. Losses at the gene ends were 10 bases for V and 2 bases for J; bases not matched to a gene: 10. Germline lookup yields CDR1 SNHLY and CDR2 FYNNEI. The CDR3 loop spans 15 amino acids. The CDR3 sequence is CATTSDRGVTDTQYF. Written as DNA, the CDR3 is TGTGCCACAACTTCGGACAGGGGCGTCACAGATACGCAGTATTTT.

The chain has TRBV28 and TRBJ2-7; possibly TRBD2 for D (5 bases). V lost 2 bases and J 7 bases, leaving 12 bases between the germline ends. The CDR3 contains 13 residues. CDR1 is MDHEN, CDR2 SYDVKM, per germline. DNA of the CDR3: TGTGCCAGCAGTTTAGTGGAGGCCGGGGAGCAGTACTTC. Protein sequence: CASSLVEAGEQYF.

This chain connects TRBV5-4 to TRBJ2-3; D is possibly TRBD2 (7 bases). In germline, CDR1 is SGHNT, CDR2 YYREEE (reference sequence). V was clipped by 2 bases and J by 4 bases, with 17 bases between them. The CDR3 totals 16 residues. CDR3 DNA: TGTGCCAGCAGCTTCGGGTTAGGGGGGGGTCCAGATACGCAGTATTTT. It specifies CASSFGLGGGPDTQYF.

J is TRBJ2-7 and V is TRBV11-2; D is undetermined. This CDR3 contains 12 residues. Germline V gene lookup returns CDR1 SGHAT and CDR2 FQNNGV. V lost 8 bases to trimming and J lost 0 bases, with 8 bases between them. The CDR3 nucleotides are TGTGCCAGCCCACTACGCTCCTACGAGCAGTACTTC. It codes for CASPLRSYEQYF. Full variable domain (remainder filled in from reference TRBV11-2 and TRBJ2-7): EAGVAQSPRYKIIEKRQSVAFWCNPISGHATLYWYQQILGQGPKLLIQFQNNGVVDDSQLPKDRFSAERLKGVDSTLKIQPAKLEDSAVYLCASPLRSYEQYFGPGTRLTVT.

The chain carries TRBV27 and TRBJ2-7, with 10 bases lining up with TRBD2. There are 15 residues in the CDR3. After removal of 4 bases from V and 6 bases from J, the junction contained 9 bases not matched to a gene. Per the germline V gene, CDR1 is MNHEY and CDR2 is SMNVEV (reference sequence). The CDR3 region has the DNA TGTGCCAGCAGTTCCCCTCCTAGCGGGAGCGGCGAGCAGTACTTC. Its protein product is CASSSPPSGSGEQYF.

This rearrangement joins TRBV10-3 to TRBJ2-3, with 8 bases identical to TRBD2. Per the germline V gene, CDR1 is ENHRY and CDR2 is SYGVKD. Unmatched junction bases numbered 11, after V lost 4 bases and J lost 2 bases. This CDR3 contains 17 residues. CDR3 loop: CAISAVRGGPPTDTQYF. The CDR3 region has the DNA TGTGCCATCAGTGCCGTACGGGGGGGCCCCCCCACAGATACGCAGTATTTT.

The J gene is TRBJ2-3, the V gene TRBV30; possibly TRBD2 for D (7 bases). The germline gives CDR1 GTSNPN, CDR2 SVGIG (reference sequence). Trimming left V 3 bases short and J 6 bases short, with 10 bases between. The CDR3 consists of 12 residues. The CDR3 reads CAWSAGADTQYF. CDR3 bases: TGTGCCTGGAGCGCGGGGGCGGATACGCAGTATTTT.

V and J are TRBV28 and TRBJ2-4; TRBD1 is a possible D gene (6 bases). V gave up 11 bases and J gave up 0 bases, with 11 bases separating them. The CDR3 has 13 amino acids. Germline CDR1 MDHEN, CDR2 SYDVKM. This chain's CDR3 is CAGGSLAKNIQYF. In DNA form, the CDR3 reads TGTGCCGGGGGCAGTCTAGCCAAAAACATTCAGTACTTC.

The J gene is TRBJ2-3, the V gene TRBV6-5; a possible D gene is TRBD2 (7 bases). The CDR3 is made up of 14 amino acids. Germline CDR1 and CDR2: MNHEY and SVGAGI. V was pared by 2 bases and J by 4 bases, with 10 bases between. CDR3 coding DNA: TGTGCCAGCAGTTACCGGGGGGCCCCAGATACGCAGTATTTT. This sequence encodes CASSYRGAPDTQYF.

The chain uses TRBV6-5 and TRBJ2-7; D is possibly TRBD1 (6 bases). The CDR3 covers 14 residues. The V gene lost 0 bases and the J gene lost 4 bases, with 10 bases spanning the gap. Germline V gives CDR1 MNHEY, CDR2 SVGAGI. CDR3 residues: CASSYSDRYYEQYF. For the CDR3, the DNA is TGTGCCAGCAGTTACTCGGACAGATATTACGAGCAGTACTTC.